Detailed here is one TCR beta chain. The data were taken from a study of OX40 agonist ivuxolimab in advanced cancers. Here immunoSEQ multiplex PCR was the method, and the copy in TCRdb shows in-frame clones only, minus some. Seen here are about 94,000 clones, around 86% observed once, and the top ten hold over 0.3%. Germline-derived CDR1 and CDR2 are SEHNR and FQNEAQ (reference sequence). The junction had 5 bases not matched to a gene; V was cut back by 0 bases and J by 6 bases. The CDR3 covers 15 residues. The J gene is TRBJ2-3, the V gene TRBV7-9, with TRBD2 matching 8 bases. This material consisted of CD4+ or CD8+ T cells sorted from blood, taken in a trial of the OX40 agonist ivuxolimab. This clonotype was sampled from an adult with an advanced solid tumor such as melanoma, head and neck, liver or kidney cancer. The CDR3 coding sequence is TGTGCCAGCAGCTTAGCCGGGGGACTAGGGGATACGCAGTATTTT. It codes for CASSLAGGLGDTQYF.